The present entry profiles one T cell receptor (beta chain) with its context. Antigen specificity is unknown. One junction end disagrees with the germline gene, perhaps due to a read error. Other DNA sequences in the same sample also yield this CDR3. The data were obtained in a study of shared clonotypes between healthy human individuals. Study outcomes and limitations: Investigators expected sequencing depth to affect clonotype sharing among donors.

PCR replicates performed on unsorted PBMC used approximately 300 ng DNA, 30,000 or so T cell genomes. Under the authors' procedure: Junction-only sequences without quality scores came from ImmunoSEQ, so filtering differed. Here immunoSEQ multiplex PCR was the method, and the copy in TCRdb shows in-frame clones only, minus some. V and J calls and clone size follow that table, whereas D and trimming were derived from the DNA. The data hold fewer than 700,000 clones, with roughly 79% observed a single time. This CDR3 spans 16 amino acids. Germline values: CDR1 SGHAT, CDR2 FQNNGV. The TCR originated in a woman in her thirties or forties in good health. Some clones in this sample may be carry-over from other donors' samples. The sequenced sample consisted of PBMCs. The chain combines TRBV11-2 with TRBJ2-5; 11 bases are shared with TRBD2. The CDR3 DNA reads as TGTGCAAGCAGCTCGAGACTAGCGGGACAGGGAGAGACCCAGTACTTC. Translation: CASSSRLAGQGETQYF.